This TCR beta chain was sequenced during a study of blood T cell repertoires in COVID-19. J was trimmed by 4 bases and V by 2 bases; bases with no gene match: 5. CDR3 length equals 16 residues. Per the germline V gene, CDR1 is SGHTA and CDR2 is FQGTGA. Source study methods: The assay estimated nucleated cells by amplifying reference gene primers. The assay was immunoSEQ multiplex PCR, and TCRdb's table has in-frame clones only and misses some. D and trimming were read from the DNA, whereas the V and J calls and clone size are those reported in that table. The sample has some 110,000 clones; 70% to 80% are singletons.

What was sequenced was peripheral blood. The sequence was obtained from a man aged 70-80 years with acute or convalescent COVID-19. This chain links TRBV7-3 with TRBJ2-2; 9 bases align to TRBD1. The CDR3 spells CASSLPGQGGTGELFF. In nucleotides, the CDR3 is TGTGCCAGCAGCTTACCGGGACAGGGAGGCACCGGGGAGCTGTTTTTT. Full variable domain (rest looked up from reference TRBV7-3 and TRBJ2-2): GAGVSQTPSNKVTEKGKYVELRCDPISGHTALYWYRQSLGQGPEFLIYFQGTGAADDSGLPNDRFFAVRPEGSVSTLKIQRTERGDSAVYLCASSLPGQGGTGELFFGEGSRLTVL.